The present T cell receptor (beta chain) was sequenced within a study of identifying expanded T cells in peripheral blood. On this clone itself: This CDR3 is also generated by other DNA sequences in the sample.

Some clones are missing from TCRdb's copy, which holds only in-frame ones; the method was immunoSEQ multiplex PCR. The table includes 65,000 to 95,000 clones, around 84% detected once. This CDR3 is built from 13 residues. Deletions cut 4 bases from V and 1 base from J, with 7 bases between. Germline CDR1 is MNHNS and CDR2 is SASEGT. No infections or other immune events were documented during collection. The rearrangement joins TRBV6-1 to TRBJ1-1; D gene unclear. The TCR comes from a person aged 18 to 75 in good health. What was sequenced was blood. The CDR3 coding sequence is TGTGCCAGCAGTGGGACTGCGAACACTGAAGCTTTCTTT. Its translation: CASSGTANTEAFF.